The 25 T cell receptor beta chains listed next were all sequenced from one sample in a study of response to subunit inactivated influenza vaccine. TCRdb redid the calling of the RT-PCR reads with MiXCR, one entry per CDR3 protein. This table holds roughly 650,000 distinct CDR3 sequences, roughly 15% found once. The sample was PBMCs from blood, taken 14 days before vaccination. All receptors derive from a man aged 50 to 59 who received an inactivated influenza vaccine.

The chain is built from TRBV2 and TRBJ2-2; D may be TRBD1 (6 bases). The V end was cut by 2 bases, the J end by 7 bases, with 20 bases between. The CDR3 is 17 residues long. Germline CDR1 SNHLY, CDR2 FYNNEI. CDR3 DNA: TGTGCCAGCAGTGAATACCGCTCAAACAGGGAAAACGGGGAGCTGTTTTTT. It encodes CASSEYRSNRENGELFF.

V usage is TRBV6-1 and J usage is TRBJ1-5, with a tentative D call TRBD1 (6 bases). The germline V gene has CDR1 MNHNS and CDR2 SASEGT. The CDR3 spans 17 residues. Trimming removed 4 bases at V and 6 bases at J, with 22 bases between. Here the CDR3 DNA reads TGTGCCAGCAGTGGAGATACTACAGGGTGGGGTAGTCAGCCCCAGCATTTT. It yields the protein CASSGDTTGWGSQPQHF.

The table lists this clonotype with a few counts. The chain carries TRBV27 and TRBJ1-1; TRBD1 is a possible D gene (6 bases). CDR1 is MNHEY, CDR2 SMNVEV, per germline (reference sequence). CDR3 length: 15 residues. The V end was cut by 6 bases, the J end by 0 bases, with 14 bases between. As DNA, the CDR3 is TGTGCCAGCAGGGAACAGGGAACCCTGAACACTGAAGCTTTCTTT. This translates into CASREQGTLNTEAFF.

The rearrangement joins TRBV6-1 to TRBJ1-2; D might be TRBD1 (5 bases). Germline V gene sequence: CDR1 MNHNS, CDR2 SASEGT. The CDR3 contains 16 residues. Trimming took off 7 bases at V and 7 bases at J, with 25 bases between the two ends. The CDR3 DNA is TGTGCCAGCATCGGGAGGGCGTCGACAGAGACTTTTGGCTACACCTTC. Its protein product is CASIGRASTETFGYTF.

This clonotype was recorded a few times. V is TRBV2 and J is TRBJ1-1; possible D gene TRBD1, 5 bases. The V gene's germline CDR1 is SNHLY and CDR2 FYNNEI. The CDR3 contains 14 residues. V was pared by 7 bases and J by 6 bases, with 18 bases between. DNA of the CDR3: TGTGCCAGCAATCCGGGACCTACCATCTCTGAAGCTTTCTTT. Protein sequence: CASNPGPTISEAFF. The full variable domain, rest sourced from reference TRBV2 and TRBJ1-1, is EPEVTQTPSHQVTQMGQEVILRCVPISNHLYFYWYRQILGQKVEFLVSFYNNEISEKSEIFDDQFSVERPDGSNFTLKIRSTKLEDSAMYFCASNPGPTISEAFFGQGTRLTVV.

The genes are TRBV6-5 and TRBJ2-7; 9 nucleotides agree with TRBD1. The CDR3 length is 16 residues. J was trimmed by 1 base and V by 7 bases; bases with no gene match: 11. The germline CDR1 and CDR2 sequences are MNHEY and SVGAGI. The CDR3: CASNSNVGTGSYEQYF. CDR3 in DNA: TGTGCCAGCAATTCCAACGTGGGGACAGGGTCCTACGAGCAGTACTTC.

The sample holds a few counts of this clonotype. The rearrangement joins TRBV10-3 to TRBJ2-6; no definite D call. CDR1 and CDR2 from the germline V gene are ENHRY and SYGVKD. Trimming cost V 10 bases and J 4 bases, with 11 bases left between them. This CDR3 spans 13 amino acids. The CDR3 region is CATCPVGANVLTF. The CDR3 DNA is TGTGCCACCTGCCCCGTGGGGGCCAACGTCCTGACTTTC.

Only a few counts were recorded for this clonotype. This chain joins TRBV7-2 and TRBJ1-1; no clear D gene. CDR3 length equals 15 residues. Germline CDR1 SGHTA, CDR2 FQGNSA. V dropped 5 bases and J dropped 1 base, with 14 bases sitting between them. In nucleotides, the CDR3 is TGTGCCAGCAGCCCTGACTCAACTTCGAACACTGAAGCTTTCTTT. Amino acid sequence: CASSPDSTSNTEAFF.

In this sample, this clonotype turned up many times. This rearrangement joins TRBV2 to TRBJ1-1; D remains unclear. Germline lookup yields CDR1 SNHLY and CDR2 FYNNEI. The CDR3 runs to 13 residues. Trimming pared 7 bases from V and 1 base from J, leaving 10 bases between. For the CDR3, the DNA is TGTGCCAGCAAGATGGCCGAGAACACTGAAGCTTTCTTT. Protein: CASKMAENTEAFF.

The J gene is TRBJ2-2, the V gene TRBV6-5; the D gene could be TRBD1 or TRBD2 (5 bases each). CDR3 length: 18 residues. The germline V and J ends were trimmed by 2 bases and 6 bases, with 22 bases remaining between them. CDR1 and CDR2 from the germline V gene are MNHEY and SVGAGI. Here the CDR3 reads CASSYLGTRRGGPGELFF. In nucleotides, the CDR3 is TGTGCCAGCAGTTACCTCGGGACCCGCCGGGGCGGGCCCGGGGAGCTGTTTTTT.

This clonotype was counted between two and nine times. The rearrangement links TRBV20-1 to TRBJ2-5; the match to TRBD2 covers 11 bases. The CDR3 has 14 residues. Per the germline V gene, CDR1 is DFQATT and CDR2 is SNEGSKA (reference sequence). With 4 bases clipped from V and 3 bases from J, the junction kept 4 bases outside the gene matches. CDR3 bases: TGCAGTGCTAAAACACTAGCGGGAGAAGAGACCCAGTACTTC. Amino acids: CSAKTLAGEETQYF.

The sample holds many counts of this clonotype. The rearrangement uses TRBV4-1 and TRBJ2-1, with D maybe TRBD2 (7 bases). Germline values: CDR1 MGHRA, CDR2 YSYEKL. Trimming took 0 bases from V and 8 from J, leaving 20 bases between them. CDR3 size: 17 residues. CDR3 sequence: CASSQDLRGGATDEQFF. CDR3 sequence (DNA): TGCGCCAGCAGCCAAGATTTGCGAGGGGGGGCCACGGATGAGCAGTTCTTC.

The rearrangement joins TRBV5-6 to TRBJ2-1; TRBD2 aligns across 8 bases. There are 17 residues in the CDR3. Germline V gives CDR1 SGHDT, CDR2 YYEEEE. Unmatched junction bases numbered 8, after V lost 1 base and J lost 2 bases. CDR3 protein: CASSLRAGGPTYNEQFF. For the CDR3, the DNA is TGTGCCAGCAGCTTGAGGGCGGGAGGCCCGACCTACAATGAGCAGTTCTTC.

This sequence joins TRBV20-1 and TRBJ2-2; D is possibly TRBD1 (5 bases). This CDR3 spans 16 amino acids. The ends were cut back, 0 bases at V and 6 bases at J, with 17 bases in the middle. Looked up from germline, CDR1 is DFQATT and CDR2 is SNEGSKA (reference sequence). Here the CDR3 reads CSARDPAQGGPGELFF. The DNA of the CDR3 is TGCAGTGCTAGAGATCCCGCGCAGGGTGGGCCCGGGGAGCTGTTTTTT.

The CDR3 region is CSVGKLWTGGLPDEQYF. CDR3 DNA sequence: TGCAGCGTCGGGAAACTCTGGACAGGGGGTTTACCGGACGAGCAGTACTTC. The chain combines TRBV29-1 with TRBJ2-7; 10 nucleotides agree with TRBD1. Germline V gives CDR1 SQVTM, CDR2 ANQGSEA. The CDR3 runs 17 residues. J lost 5 bases, V lost 6 bases, and 19 bases had no gene match.

At least ten counts were recorded for this clonotype. The CDR3 DNA reads as TGCGCCAGCAGCCAAGAGCTGTGGGCAGGCCCCTCGGACGAGCAGTACTTC. Translated: CASSQELWAGPSDEQYF. This chain links TRBV4-3 with TRBJ2-7; D is unresolved. Looked up from germline, CDR1 is LGHNA and CDR2 is YSLEER. Trimming left V 0 bases short and J 5 bases short, with 20 bases between. CDR3 size: 17 residues.

This clonotype occurred a few times. The rearrangement joins TRBV29-1 to TRBJ2-7; 10 nucleotides match TRBD2. V was clipped by 6 bases and J by 4 bases; unmatched bases: 15. CDR1 is SQVTM and CDR2 is ANQGSEA in the germline V gene. The CDR3 loop spans 16 amino acids. The CDR3 nucleotides read TGCAGCGTCTTTCTAGCGGGAGCAAAGGTCTTGTACGAGCAGTACTTC. It is translated as CSVFLAGAKVLYEQYF.

J is TRBJ2-1 and V is TRBV30, with TRBD2 identical over 14 bases. The CDR3 sequence is 15 residues long. J lost 9 bases, V lost 1 base, and 5 bases had no gene match. Germline CDR1 is GTSNPN and CDR2 is SVGIG (reference sequence). CDR3 amino acids: CAWSGLAGGMVEQFF. Here the CDR3 DNA reads TGTGCCTGGAGTGGACTAGCGGGGGGGATGGTTGAGCAGTTCTTC.

The J gene is TRBJ2-2, the V gene TRBV11-3; D perhaps matches TRBD1 (6 bases). The CDR3 covers 13 residues. Germline V gene sequence: CDR1 SGHNT, CDR2 YENEEA. V lost 6 bases to trimming and J lost 2 bases, with 7 bases between them. CDR3 nucleotide sequence: TGTGCCAGCAGGGACAGAAACACCGGGGAGCTGTTTTTT. As protein: CASRDRNTGELFF.

Here the CDR3 DNA reads TGCAGTGCTGGACGAGCTAACGAGCAGTACTTC. Protein sequence: CSAGRANEQYF. The rearrangement links TRBV20-1 to TRBJ2-7, with D hard to call. Germline lookup yields CDR1 DFQATT and CDR2 SNEGSKA (reference sequence). The CDR3 spans 11 residues. V was clipped by 5 bases and J by 5 bases, with 10 bases between them.

A few counts support this clonotype. The chain couples TRBV15 to TRBJ2-7; TRBD2 is a possible D gene (6 bases). Trimming removed 1 base at V and 3 bases at J, with 13 bases between. CDR1 is LNHNV, CDR2 YYDKDF, per germline (reference sequence). CDR3 size: 15 residues. This CDR3 is CATSRAAGLNYEQYF. The CDR3 coding sequence is TGTGCCACCAGCAGAGCCGCGGGACTTAACTACGAGCAGTACTTC.

This clonotype was counted between two and nine times. The chain links TRBV10-3 to TRBJ1-1; the D gene is possibly TRBD1 (5 bases). Germline V gene sequence: CDR1 ENHRY, CDR2 SYGVKD. V shed 7 bases and J shed 1 base, with 10 bases lying between them. This CDR3 comprises 13 residues. The CDR3 coding sequence is TGTGCCATCAAGGGGAATTCGAACACTGAAGCTTTCTTT. Its protein is CAIKGNSNTEAFF.

This clonotype was seen a handful of times. The chain combines TRBV7-2 with TRBJ1-1, with D perhaps matching TRBD1 (6 bases). The CDR3 contains 14 residues. Trimming left V 3 bases short and J 3 bases short, with 11 bases between. CDR1 and CDR2 (germline): SGHTA, FQGNSA. The CDR3 nucleotides read TGTGCCAGCAGCTTTACAGGGAGGGACACTGAAGCTTTCTTT. Protein product: CASSFTGRDTEAFF.

This clonotype was recorded a few times. The chain links TRBV7-9 to TRBJ2-1; maybe TRBD2 (6 bases). The CDR3 is 16 amino acids. Germline CDR1 reads SEHNR; CDR2 reads FQNEAQ (reference sequence). V was trimmed by 6 bases and J by 5 bases, leaving 20 bases between them. This chain's CDR3 is CASRPRRARVHNEQFF. The CDR3 nucleotides are TGTGCCAGCAGACCAAGGAGGGCCAGGGTACACAATGAGCAGTTCTTC.

A few counts support this clonotype. The V and J genes are TRBV5-1 and TRBJ2-1; 8 nucleotides agree with TRBD2. The CDR3 length is 16 residues. J gave up 9 bases and V 4 bases, and 15 bases lay outside the gene matches. The germline CDR1 and CDR2 sequences are SGHRS and YFSETQ. CDR3 sequence (DNA): TGCGCCAGCAGCACCGGGACTAGGATCCTCTCGGGTGAGCAGTTCTTC. Translating it yields CASSTGTRILSGEQFF.